This passage covers 14 T cell receptor beta chains from one sample sequenced in a study of blood T cell repertoires in COVID-19. Here immunoSEQ multiplex PCR was the method, and the copy in TCRdb shows in-frame clones only, minus some. Seen here are fewer than 300,000 clones, 84% observed once, and the top ten hold roughly 1.6%. Sequenced material: peripheral blood. These receptors were collected from a human donor with COVID-19, enrolled during active disease. The donor label of this sample is uncertain.

CDR3: CASSAGQGRTEAFF. As DNA, the CDR3 is TGTGCCAGCAGCGCGGGACAGGGGCGTACTGAAGCTTTCTTT. The V call is TRBV9, the J call TRBJ1-1; 10 bases align to TRBD1. Germline lookup yields CDR1 SGDLS and CDR2 YYNGEE. V lost 3 bases to trimming and J lost 5 bases; unmatched junction nucleotides: 4. There are 14 residues in the CDR3. Supplemented by reference TRBV9 and TRBJ1-1, the full variable domain reads DSGVTQTPKHLITATGQRVTLRCSPRSGDLSVYWYQQSLDQGLQFLIQYYNGEERAKGNILERFSAQQFPDLHSELNLSSLELGDSALYFCASSAGQGRTEAFFGQGTRLTVV.

The chain uses TRBV9 and TRBJ1-2; no clear D. V was clipped by 0 bases and J by 4 bases, with 13 bases between them. The CDR3 loop spans 15 amino acids. Germline CDR1 SGDLS, CDR2 YYNGEE. The CDR3 reads CASSVGVGEFYGYTF. Here the CDR3 DNA reads TGTGCCAGCAGCGTAGGGGTTGGGGAGTTCTATGGCTACACCTTC. Drawing the rest from reference TRBV9 and TRBJ1-2, the complete variable domain is DSGVTQTPKHLITATGQRVTLRCSPRSGDLSVYWYQQSLDQGLQFLIQYYNGEERAKGNILERFSAQQFPDLHSELNLSSLELGDSALYFCASSVGVGEFYGYTFGSGTRLTVV.

This chain connects TRBV27 to TRBJ2-7, with 9 nucleotides matching TRBD2. CDR3 length: 16 amino acids. From germline, CDR1 is MNHEY and CDR2 SMNVEV (reference sequence). V lost 5 bases to trimming and J lost 0 bases; unmatched junction nucleotides: 8. Here the CDR3 reads CASSPIAGVLSYEQYF. DNA for the CDR3: TGTGCCAGCAGTCCAATAGCGGGAGTTCTCTCCTACGAGCAGTACTTC.

The chain links TRBV5-4 to TRBJ2-5; D not certain. In germline, CDR1 is SGHNT, CDR2 YYREEE (reference sequence). The CDR3 is 14 amino acids. The ends were cut back, 0 bases at V and 2 bases at J, with 8 bases in the middle. For the CDR3, the DNA is TGTGCCAGCAGCTTGGGACAATCTCAAGAGACCCAGTACTTC. This translates into CASSLGQSQETQYF.

The chain is built from TRBV21-1 and TRBJ1-5; TRBD1 is the table's D call, not checked against the DNA. TRBV21-1 is shown as a pseudogene. This CDR3 is 20 amino acids long. CDR3 region: CASSKKGETDLRYSNQPQHF. CDR3 in DNA: TGTGCCAGCAGCAAAAAGGGTGAGACAGACCTTCGTTATAGCAATCAGCCCCAGCATTTT.

The rearrangement links TRBV3-1 (or the pseudogene TRBV3-2) to TRBJ2-2, with 11 bases fitting TRBD1. Germline assignment: CDR1 LGHDT and CDR2 YNNKEL (reference sequence). This CDR3 comprises 16 residues. Trimming at V came to 1 base and at J to 6 bases, leaving 4 bases not matched to a gene. The CDR3 is CASSQAGTGGAGELFF. CDR3 coding DNA: TGTGCCAGCAGCCAAGCCGGGACAGGGGGGGCCGGGGAGCTGTTTTTT.

The CDR3 DNA is TGCGCCAGCCTGGCGGGGGAGAACACTGAAGCTTTCTTT. Translating it yields CASLAGENTEAFF. This chain joins TRBV5-1 and TRBJ1-1; weak D call: TRBD1 (5 bases). This CDR3 comprises 13 residues. Germline V CDR1 and CDR2: SGHRS, YFSETQ. Trimming left V 7 bases short and J 1 base short, with 11 bases between.

This rearrangement joins TRBV7-3 to TRBJ1-1; 9 positions match TRBD1. Germline CDR1 is SGHTA and CDR2 is FQGTGA. The CDR3 loop spans 16 amino acids. The J segment lost 1 base and the V segment lost 0 bases, leaving 3 bases of the junction unmatched. The CDR3, as DNA: TGTGCCAGCAGCTTAACGACAGGGGGTCCGAACACTGAAGCTTTCTTT. Its translation: CASSLTTGGPNTEAFF.

The chain has TRBV7-2 and TRBJ1-2; D is uncertain. From germline, CDR1 is SGHTA and CDR2 FQGNSA. This CDR3 has 16 amino acids. Trimming left V 1 base short and J 5 bases short, with 17 bases between. The CDR3 reads CASSLGNSGIFYGYTF. The CDR3 region has the DNA TGTGCCAGCAGCTTAGGAAATTCGGGGATTTTTTATGGCTACACCTTC. Full variable domain (rest looked up from reference TRBV7-2 and TRBJ1-2): GAGVSQSPSNKVTEKGKDVELRCDPISGHTALYWYRQSLGQGLEFLIYFQGNSAPDKSGLPSDRFSAERTGGSVSTLTIQRTQQEDSAVYLCASSLGNSGIFYGYTFGSGTRLTVV.

The chain links TRBV19 to TRBJ1-1; the D gene is possibly TRBD1 (5 bases). CDR3 size: 16 residues. Trimming removed 6 bases at V and 0 bases at J, with 17 bases between. The germline gives CDR1 LNHDA, CDR2 SQIVND (reference sequence). CDR3 sequence: CASRIGLGAVNTEAFF. The CDR3 DNA sequence: TGTGCCAGTAGGATCGGTCTAGGGGCGGTGAACACTGAAGCTTTCTTT.

The chain recombines TRBV27 with TRBJ1-2, with D hard to call. The germline CDR1 and CDR2 sequences are MNHEY and SMNVEV (reference sequence). The CDR3 is made up of 15 amino acids. V was clipped by 0 bases and J by 4 bases, with 12 bases between them. The chain's CDR3 is CASSLSWAVGYGYTF. The DNA of the CDR3 is TGTGCCAGCAGTTTATCGTGGGCAGTCGGCTATGGCTACACCTTC.

V and J are TRBV7-3 and TRBJ2-5, with 10 bases lining up with TRBD2. Germline CDR1 is SGHTA and CDR2 is FQGTGA. CDR3 length: 15 amino acids. V trimming: 6 bases; J trimming: 5 bases; junction bases outside the gene matches: 9. The CDR3 DNA reads TGTGCCAGCAGTCCCGGACTAGCGGAGCGGGAGACCCAGTACTTC. This codes for CASSPGLAERETQYF.

This CDR3 reads CASSVLETQNSPLHF. The DNA of the CDR3 is TGTGCCAGTAGTGTTCTCGAGACACAAAATTCACCCCTCCACTTT. The chain has TRBV19 and TRBJ1-6; D is undetermined. Trimming removed 5 bases at V and 7 bases at J, with 15 bases between. Germline values: CDR1 LNHDA, CDR2 SQIVND (reference sequence). This CDR3 comprises 15 residues.

This chain links TRBV5-1 with TRBJ2-1, with D perhaps matching TRBD1 (5 bases). V was clipped by 2 bases and J by 1 base, with 10 bases between them. The CDR3 is made up of 15 amino acids. CDR1 is SGHRS and CDR2 is YFSETQ in the germline V gene. CDR3 DNA sequence: TGCGCCAGCAGCTTTGGCCAGGGATCCTACAATGAGCAGTTCTTC. Its protein product is CASSFGQGSYNEQFF.